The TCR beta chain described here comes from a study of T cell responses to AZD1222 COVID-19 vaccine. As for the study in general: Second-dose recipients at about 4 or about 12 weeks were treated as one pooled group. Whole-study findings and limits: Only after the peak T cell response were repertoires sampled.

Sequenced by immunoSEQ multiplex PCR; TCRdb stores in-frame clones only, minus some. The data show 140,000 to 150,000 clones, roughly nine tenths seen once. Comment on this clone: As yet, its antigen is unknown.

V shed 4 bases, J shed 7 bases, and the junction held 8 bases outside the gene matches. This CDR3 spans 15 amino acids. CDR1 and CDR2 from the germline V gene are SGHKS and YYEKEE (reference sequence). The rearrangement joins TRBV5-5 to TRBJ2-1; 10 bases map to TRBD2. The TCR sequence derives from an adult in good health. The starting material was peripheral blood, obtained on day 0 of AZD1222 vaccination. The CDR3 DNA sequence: TGTGCCAGCAGCCCCGGACTAGCGGTCCAAAATGAGCAGTTCTTC. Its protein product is CASSPGLAVQNEQFF.